This TCR beta chain is drawn from a study of CD8 T cells in Susac syndrome. The authors carried out high-throughput sequencing of TCR beta. They applied it to CD8+ and CD4+ T cells obtained from blood. It was negative isolation that provided the CD8+ and CD4+ T cells, whereas TEMRA cells were enriched by FACS. The V gene's germline CDR1 is GTSNPN and CDR2 SVGIG (reference sequence). There are 12 residues in the CDR3. V lost 4 bases and J lost 4, with 11 bases in between. cDNA came from around 0.54 to 1 ug RNA primed by random hexamers. TCRdb processed the immunoSEQ multiplex PCR reads anew with MiXCR; each CDR3 protein has one entry. This table holds about 150,000 distinct CDR3 sequences, about 94% found once.

J is TRBJ2-7 and V is TRBV30; D is possibly TRBD1 (6 bases). The sequencing input was CD8+ T cells from PBMCs. The sequence was collected from a human donor with multiple sclerosis. The DNA of the CDR3 is TGTGCCTGGATGGCCAGGGGTTACGAGCAGTACTTC. It translates to CAWMARGYEQYF.